Shown below are 23 T cell receptor beta chains from a single sample sequenced in a study of blood T cell repertoires in COVID-19. Measured with immunoSEQ multiplex PCR; TCRdb has only the in-frame clones, and not every one. The sample has approximately 300,000 clones; approximately 86% are singletons. Specimen: peripheral blood. These receptor sequences come from a man aged 18 to 35 with active or convalescent COVID-19.

The rearrangement joins TRBV9 to TRBJ2-3; tentative D call: TRBD2 (6 bases). From germline, CDR1 is SGDLS and CDR2 YYNGEE. The V end lost 2 bases, the J end lost 4 bases, and 11 bases lay between the germline ends. The CDR3 runs to 14 residues. The CDR3 spells CASSVGGVADTQYF. Here the CDR3 DNA reads TGTGCCAGCAGCGTCGGAGGGGTGGCAGATACGCAGTATTTT.

This clone was seen more than once but under ten times. This chain joins TRBV4-2 and TRBJ2-7; D may be TRBD2 (5 bases). The CDR3 has 17 residues. From germline, CDR1 is LGHNA and CDR2 YNFKEQ. The germline V and J ends were trimmed by 0 bases and 2 bases, with 17 bases remaining between them. The CDR3 is CASSQEWRDGGPYEQYF. In DNA form, the CDR3 reads TGTGCCAGCAGCCAAGAGTGGAGAGACGGAGGCCCCTACGAGCAGTACTTC.

This chain joins TRBV12-3 or TRBV12-4 and TRBJ1-2, with D possibly TRBD1 on 6 matching bases. The CDR3 spans 13 residues. Trimming pared 5 bases from V and 4 bases from J, leaving 11 bases between. The CDR3: CASSPGQSYGYTF. Written as DNA, the CDR3 is TGTGCCAGCAGTCCAGGACAGAGCTATGGCTACACCTTC.

The count of this clone is one. The CDR3 protein is CASSPTGEQQYF. CDR3 sequence (DNA): TGTGCCAGCAGTCCAACGGGGGAACAGCAGTATTTT. V is TRBV12-3 or TRBV12-4 and J is TRBJ2-3, with D possibly being TRBD2 (6 bases). The V gene lost 5 bases and the J gene lost 11 bases, with 14 bases spanning the gap. CDR3 length: 12 residues.

The gene calls are TRBV5-1 and TRBJ2-7; 9 bases agree with TRBD1. The CDR3 runs to 15 residues. The germline gives CDR1 SGHRS, CDR2 YFSETQ. Trimming at V came to 0 bases and at J to 2 bases, leaving 3 bases not matched to a gene. CDR3 in amino acids: CASSLAWTGAYEQYF. The CDR3 DNA follows: TGCGCCAGCAGCTTGGCCTGGACAGGGGCCTACGAGCAGTACTTC.

The chain employs TRBV29-1 and TRBJ2-1; D ambiguous. V lost 2 bases and J lost 0, with 5 bases in between. Germline V gene data show CDR1 as SQVTM and CDR2 as ANQGSEA. This CDR3 region has 13 residues. The CDR3, as DNA: TGCAGCGTTGAAAAGAGCTCCTACAATGAGCAGTTCTTC. Translation gives CSVEKSSYNEQFF.

This chain links TRBV11-3 with TRBJ2-1; D might be TRBD1 (6 bases). CDR3 size: 14 residues. The V gene lost 0 bases and the J gene lost 6 bases, with 9 bases spanning the gap. Germline CDR1 and CDR2: SGHNT and YENEEA. The CDR3: CASSLDPTGNEQFF. The CDR3 bases are TGTGCCAGCAGCTTAGACCCGACAGGCAATGAGCAGTTCTTC. Full variable domain (remainder filled in from reference TRBV11-3 and TRBJ2-1): EAGVVQSPRYKIIEKKQPVAFWCNPISGHNTLYWYLQNLGQGPELLIRYENEEAVDDSQLPKDRFSAERLKGVDSTLKIQPAELGDSAVYLCASSLDPTGNEQFFGPGTRLTVL.

The chain combines TRBV20-1 with TRBJ1-5; TRBD1 is a possible D gene (5 bases). The germline V and J ends were trimmed by 3 bases and 5 bases, with 8 bases remaining between them. The germline CDR1 and CDR2 sequences are DFQATT and SNEGSKA (reference sequence). This CDR3 region has 12 residues. The CDR3 DNA follows: TGCAGTGCTAGTCGGGGGGATCAGCCCCAGCATTTT. Its translation is CSASRGDQPQHF.

This CDR3 is CASSLTQGPQAFF. The CDR3 nucleotides are TGTGCCAGCAGCTTGACCCAGGGGCCCCAAGCTTTCTTT. The chain couples TRBV12-1 to TRBJ1-1; the table's D call TRBD1 went unverified against the DNA. TRBV12-1 is labeled a pseudogene. This CDR3 spans 13 amino acids.

V usage is TRBV12-3 or TRBV12-4 and J usage is TRBJ1-3, with D uncertain. Between the trimmed V and J ends, which lost 9 bases and 0 bases, there was a span of 9 bases. The CDR3 is 13 residues long. CDR3 in amino acids: CASQTNSGNTIYF. The CDR3, as DNA: TGTGCCAGTCAGACAAACTCTGGAAACACCATATATTTT.

The chain links TRBV6-5 to TRBJ2-3, with 9 bases aligning to TRBD2. This CDR3 spans 15 amino acids. The V gene end was trimmed by 4 bases and the J gene end by 4 bases; junction bases not matched to a gene: 6. Germline V gene lookup returns CDR1 MNHEY and CDR2 SVGAGI. In DNA, the CDR3 is TGTGCCAGCAGTTCCCCGGGACTAGCAGCAGATACGCAGTATTTT. Its translation: CASSSPGLAADTQYF.

This clone was seen once. CDR3 DNA sequence: TGCGCCAGCAGCCAAGGAGGGACAGGGAAGGGCGAGCAGTACTTC. Residues: CASSQGGTGKGEQYF. This chain joins TRBV5-1 and TRBJ2-7; TRBD1 agrees at 9 bases. V was clipped by 4 bases and J by 6 bases; unmatched bases: 11. This CDR3 is 15 amino acids long. CDR1 and CDR2 (germline): SGHRS, YFSETQ.

The rearrangement uses TRBV10-2 and TRBJ2-7; D might be TRBD2 (5 bases). CDR1 and CDR2 from the germline V gene are WSHSY and SAAADI. The V gene lost 6 bases and the J gene lost 5 bases, with 11 bases spanning the gap. The CDR3 length is 12 residues. This CDR3 is CASRGLRDEQYF. The CDR3 nucleotides are TGCGCCAGCAGGGGGTTGAGGGACGAGCAGTACTTC.

The CDR3 protein is CASSQKETGGYGYTF. DNA of the CDR3: TGCGCCAGCAGCCAGAAAGAGACAGGGGGATATGGCTACACCTTC. The V gene is TRBV4-1, the J gene TRBJ1-2, with 9 bases matching TRBD1. Per the germline V gene, CDR1 is MGHRA and CDR2 is YSYEKL. V gave up 3 bases and J gave up 5 bases; unmatched junction bases: 7. The CDR3 loop spans 15 amino acids.

The chain links TRBV6-6 to TRBJ2-1, with D unresolved. The CDR3 totals 12 residues. V was trimmed by 8 bases and J by 0 bases, leaving 5 bases between them. CDR1 and CDR2 (germline): MNHNY, SVGAGI (reference sequence). The CDR3 coding sequence is TGTGCCAGCCTCGGCTCCTACAATGAGCAGTTCTTC. Translated: CASLGSYNEQFF.

V gene TRBV13 combines with J gene TRBJ1-3, with D possibly being TRBD1 (6 bases). CDR1 and CDR2 (germline): PRHDT, FYEKMQ (reference sequence). The CDR3 runs to 20 residues. The V and J ends lost 4 bases and 1 base respectively, with 26 bases between them. CDR3 sequence reads: CASSSLDDIGGRASGNTIYF. In DNA, the CDR3 is TGTGCCAGCAGCTCCCTCGATGATATCGGGGGGCGGGCTTCTGGAAACACCATATATTTT.

The CDR3 DNA is TGTGCCAGCACCCCGACAGGGTTGTACACTGAAGCTTTCTTT. Translated: CASTPTGLYTEAFF. The rearrangement joins TRBV28 to TRBJ1-1; 7 bases are shared with TRBD1. The germline gives CDR1 MDHEN, CDR2 SYDVKM. Trimming removed 7 bases from V and 3 bases from J; junction bases left unmatched: 8. The CDR3 runs to 14 residues.

The chain carries TRBV6-5 and TRBJ1-2; D remains ambiguous. The germline V and J ends were trimmed by 0 bases and 9 bases, with 11 bases remaining between them. The CDR3 is 13 residues long. Germline V gene sequence: CDR1 MNHEY, CDR2 SVGAGI. CDR3 sequence: CASSYSGRISYTF. CDR3 DNA: TGTGCCAGCAGTTACTCAGGCAGGATCAGCTACACCTTC.

This sequence joins TRBV7-2 and TRBJ1-2; 10 positions agree with TRBD1. V lost 5 bases to trimming and J lost 7 bases; unmatched junction nucleotides: 13. Germline CDR1 SGHTA, CDR2 FQGNSA. CDR3 size: 16 residues. CDR3 sequence: CASSLRPTGGGRGYTF. The CDR3 DNA reads TGTGCCAGCAGCCTACGGCCGACAGGGGGCGGGCGTGGCTACACCTTC.

CDR3 region: CASSVLDRGAEAFF. The DNA for the CDR3 is TGTGCCAGCAGCGTCTTAGACAGAGGAGCTGAAGCTTTCTTT. This chain connects TRBV9 to TRBJ1-1; TRBD1 might be the D (5 bases). This CDR3 has 14 residues. With 2 bases removed from V and 6 bases from J, the gap between germline ends came to 14 bases. Germline CDR1 is SGDLS and CDR2 is YYNGEE.

This chain connects TRBV7-2 to TRBJ2-1, with a possible D match to TRBD2 (7 bases). V gave up 5 bases and J gave up 4 bases, with 21 bases separating them. CDR1 is SGHTA, CDR2 FQGNSA, per germline. This CDR3 is built from 17 residues. This CDR3 is CASSVGGSGAPYNEQFF. In DNA form, the CDR3 reads TGTGCCAGCAGCGTGGGGGGGTCAGGGGCGCCGTACAATGAGCAGTTCTTC.

Only a few counts were recorded for this clone. As DNA, the CDR3 is TGTGCCAGCAGCAGACTAGCGGGTTCACAAGAGACCCAGTACTTC. Amino acids: CASSRLAGSQETQYF. The chain links TRBV6-5 to TRBJ2-5; 10 bases agree with TRBD2. V was pared by 6 bases and J by 2 bases, with 6 bases of the junction left unmatched. The CDR3 extends over 15 amino acids. The germline V gene has CDR1 MNHEY and CDR2 SVGAGI.

This sequence joins TRBV9 and TRBJ2-3; possibly TRBD2 for D (5 bases). V lost 3 bases and J lost 2, with 16 bases in between. This CDR3 is 16 amino acids long. Germline CDR1 reads SGDLS; CDR2 reads YYNGEE. The CDR3: CASSAYLTITTDTQYF. The CDR3 nucleotides read TGTGCCAGCAGCGCCTACCTGACTATCACCACAGATACGCAGTATTTT.